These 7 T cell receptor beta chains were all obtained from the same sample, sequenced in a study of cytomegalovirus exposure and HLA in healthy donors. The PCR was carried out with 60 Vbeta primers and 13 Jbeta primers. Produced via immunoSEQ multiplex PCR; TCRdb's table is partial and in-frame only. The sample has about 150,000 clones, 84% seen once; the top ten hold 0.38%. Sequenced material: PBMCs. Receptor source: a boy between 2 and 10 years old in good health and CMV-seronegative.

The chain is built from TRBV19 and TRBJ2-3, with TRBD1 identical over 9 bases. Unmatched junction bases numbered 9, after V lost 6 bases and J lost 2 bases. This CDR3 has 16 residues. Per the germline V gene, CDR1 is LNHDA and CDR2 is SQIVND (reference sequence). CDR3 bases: TGTGCCAGTAGACTCCCCGGGACAGGGTCCACAGATACGCAGTATTTT. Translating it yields CASRLPGTGSTDTQYF.

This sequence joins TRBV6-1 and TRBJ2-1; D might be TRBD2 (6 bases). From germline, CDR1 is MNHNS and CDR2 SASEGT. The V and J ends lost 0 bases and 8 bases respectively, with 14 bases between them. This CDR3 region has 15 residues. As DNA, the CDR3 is TGTGCCAGCAGTGAAGCCCGACTAGTTCTCGATGAGCAGTTCTTC. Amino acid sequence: CASSEARLVLDEQFF.

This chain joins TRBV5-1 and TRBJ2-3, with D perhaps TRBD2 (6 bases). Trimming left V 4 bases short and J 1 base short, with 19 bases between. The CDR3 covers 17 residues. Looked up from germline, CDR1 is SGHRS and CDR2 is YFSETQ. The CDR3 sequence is CASSAPERESGTDTQYF. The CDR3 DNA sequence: TGCGCCAGCAGCGCGCCTGAACGGGAGAGCGGCACAGATACGCAGTATTTT.

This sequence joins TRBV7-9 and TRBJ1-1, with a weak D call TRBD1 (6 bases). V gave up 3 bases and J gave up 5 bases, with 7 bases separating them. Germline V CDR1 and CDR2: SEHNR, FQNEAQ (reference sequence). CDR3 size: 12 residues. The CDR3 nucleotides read TGTGCCAGCAGCTTTACAGGGACTGAAGCTTTCTTT. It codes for CASSFTGTEAFF. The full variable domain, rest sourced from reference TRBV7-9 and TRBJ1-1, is DTGVSQNPRHKITKRGQNVTFRCDPISEHNRLYWYRQTLGQGPEFLTYFQNEAQLEKSRLLSDRFSAERPKGSFSTLEIQRTEQGDSAMYLCASSFTGTEAFFGQGTRLTVV.

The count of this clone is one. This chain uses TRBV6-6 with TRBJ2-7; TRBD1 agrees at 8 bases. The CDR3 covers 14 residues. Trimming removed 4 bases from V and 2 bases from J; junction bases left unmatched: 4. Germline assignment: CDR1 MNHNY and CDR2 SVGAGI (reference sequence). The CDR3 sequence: CASSWTGPAYEQYF. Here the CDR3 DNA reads TGTGCCAGCAGTTGGACAGGGCCCGCCTACGAGCAGTACTTC.

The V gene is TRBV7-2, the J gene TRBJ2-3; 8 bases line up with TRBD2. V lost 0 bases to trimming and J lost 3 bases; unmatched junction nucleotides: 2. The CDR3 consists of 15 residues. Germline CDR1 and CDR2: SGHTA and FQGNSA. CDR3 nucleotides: TGTGCCAGCAGCTTAGCTAGCGGGATAACAGATACGCAGTATTTT. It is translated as CASSLASGITDTQYF.

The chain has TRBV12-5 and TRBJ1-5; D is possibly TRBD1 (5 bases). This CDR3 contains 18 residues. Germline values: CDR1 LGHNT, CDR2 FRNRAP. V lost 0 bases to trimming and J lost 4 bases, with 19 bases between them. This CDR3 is CASGLVQAYTAGNQPQHF. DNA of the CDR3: TGTGCTAGTGGTTTGGTACAGGCGTATACAGCGGGTAATCAGCCCCAGCATTTT.